This section outlines one TCR beta chain sequence together with its context. The antigen remains unidentified. As every portion of the isolated RNA was reverse transcribed, the sequencing read expressed TCRB transcripts. Data came from immunoSEQ multiplex PCR; TCRdb stores just in-frame clones and leaves some out. In the table there are about 160,000 clones, roughly 8% of which are singletons. These data belong to a study of beta chain features in type 1 diabetes. Study results and limitations: Within each of all four CD4+ subsets, Type 1 diabetes patients had TCRB CDR3s that were moderately but significantly shorter.

Sequencing used central memory CD4+ T cells from blood. The origin of this receptor is a woman aged 18-35 years with type 1 diabetes.

CDR3 nucleotide sequence: TGTGCCAGCAGTTCTCCGGCGGGCCGCTCCTACAATGAGCAGTTCTTC. Amino acids: CASSSPAGRSYNEQFF. The rearrangement joins TRBV28 to TRBJ2-1; TRBD2 might be the D (5 bases). V lost 4 bases, J lost 0 bases, and 13 bases lay in between. There are 16 residues in the CDR3. Looked up from germline, CDR1 is MDHEN and CDR2 is SYDVKM.